These T cell receptor beta chains were read from a single sample in a study of CD4 T cells in relation to SARS-CoV-2 and coronaviruses. Sequencing was performed with immunoSEQ multiplex PCR; in TCRdb, only in-frame clones are kept and a portion is missing. The profile shows 15,000 to 20,000 clones, over 60% of them singletons. These TCRs' antigens remain unknown. The sequenced material came from CD4+ T cells from PBMCs, cultured in vitro. These receptors all stem from a human donor in good health. CDR3s include the opening cysteine and the closing phenylalanine or tryptophan. A D gene is named only where the DNA matches it firmly.

CDR3: CATSRAGTGGYEQYF
D: TRBD1
V: TRBV15
J: TRBJ2-7

CDR3: CASRFASGYTF
D: NA
V: TRBV25-1
J: TRBJ1-2

CDR3: CASSEVPGGNQPQHF
D: NA
V: TRBV6-1
J: TRBJ1-5

CDR3: CAWSVGLAPGETQYF
D: NA
V: TRBV30
J: TRBJ2-5

CDR3: CASSQDEGIDTEAFF
D: NA
V: TRBV3-1/TRBV3-2
J: TRBJ1-1

CDR3: CASSVSSGREETQYF
D: TRBD2
V: TRBV9
J: TRBJ2-5

CDR3: CASSPPSGTGEQYF
D: TRBD1
V: TRBV18
J: TRBJ2-7

CDR3: CAWGMASGAFF
D: NA
V: TRBV30
J: TRBJ1-1

CDR3: CASSPAGNTIYF
D: NA
V: TRBV12-3/TRBV12-4
J: TRBJ1-3

CDR3: CASSPDAQHF
D: NA
V: TRBV19
J: TRBJ1-5

CDR3: CASSYYGVDEQFF
D: NA
V: TRBV6-5
J: TRBJ2-1

CDR3: CASRGRGPANTEAFF
D: TRBD1
V: TRBV2
J: TRBJ1-1

CDR3: CASSPGVTSGPWTSTDTQYF
D: TRBD2
V: TRBV28
J: TRBJ2-3

CDR3: CASSLVLESGELFF
D: NA
V: TRBV7-9
J: TRBJ2-2

CDR3: CASSRRLAGDQQETQYF
D: TRBD2
V: TRBV5-4
J: TRBJ2-5

CDR3: CAITSGGSGRPTGELFF
D: TRBD2
V: TRBV10-3
J: TRBJ2-2

CDR3: CASSMTGNTEAFF
D: NA
V: TRBV19
J: TRBJ1-1

CDR3: CASSHGLAANTGELFF
D: TRBD2
V: TRBV4-1
J: TRBJ2-2

CDR3: CASSQDVGGGPAEQFF
D: NA
V: TRBV4-2
J: TRBJ2-1

CDR3: CASNGQGALGKLFF
D: TRBD1
V: TRBV28
J: TRBJ1-4

CDR3: CASRPGGGRFAEKLFF
D: NA
V: TRBV7-9
J: TRBJ1-4

CDR3: CASSKGRSSGANVLTF
D: NA
V: TRBV21-1
J: TRBJ2-6

CDR3: CASSLGQGNTIYF
D: TRBD1
V: TRBV5-4
J: TRBJ1-3

CDR3: CASSPDGGKSAFF
D: NA
V: TRBV18
J: TRBJ1-1

CDR3: CASSRGENQPQHF
D: NA
V: TRBV25-1
J: TRBJ1-5

CDR3: CASSAPAGDDTQYF
D: TRBD2
V: TRBV7-9
J: TRBJ2-3